This T cell receptor (beta chain) comes out of a study of tumor and adjacent non-tumor tissue in lung cancer. Across the study: Patients comprised 12 adenocarcinoma, a couple of squamous cell carcinoma and 1 small cell lung cancer.

The template was RNA from unsorted bulk tissue. The normal lung tissue was taken more than 3 cm from the tumor edge. The library came from three nested PCR rounds adapted from ARM-PCR protocols. MiXCR, run by TCRdb on the multiplex PCR reads, gives a single entry per CDR3 protein. The data contain approximately 120,000 distinct CDR3 sequences, about 65% of them singletons. Notes on the study in general: Tumor repertoires had a smaller top 100 clone share than normal lung. Tumor tissue had significantly higher TCR diversity than normal lung.

Germline CDR1 SGHNT, CDR2 YENEEA. The CDR3 loop spans 14 amino acids. Note on this clonotype: No antigen is known for it. The junction departs from the called germline gene at one end, perhaps through a read error.

The sequenced material came from distant non-tumor lung tissue. This chain connects TRBV11-3 to TRBJ2-3; unclear D gene. The receptor comes from a man in his 60s with non-small cell lung cancer. This CDR3 is CVSCSVGYTDTQYF. The CDR3 DNA reads as TGTGTCAGCTGCTCAGTCGGCTACACAGATACGCAGTATTTT.